These 31 T cell receptor beta chains originate from one sample sequenced in a study of CD8 T cells in Susac syndrome. Random-hexamer reverse transcription was applied to roughly 0.5 to 1 ug RNA. TCRdb used MiXCR to reprocess the immunoSEQ multiplex PCR reads, holding one entry per CDR3 protein. The sample has 71,000 or so distinct CDR3 sequences, 85% to 95% seen once; the top ten hold about 0.15%. Sequences were obtained from CD4+ T cells from PBMCs. The receptors originated from a human donor with Susac syndrome.

The rearrangement uses TRBV6-6 and TRBJ2-2; D gene ambiguous. The CDR3 totals 15 residues. V was cut by 0 bases and J by 5 bases, with 10 bases left in between. The germline gives CDR1 MNHNY, CDR2 SVGAGI (reference sequence). CDR3 loop: CASSYSAPETGELFF. In nucleotides, the CDR3 is TGTGCCAGCAGTTACTCAGCGCCCGAAACCGGGGAGCTGTTTTTT.

The chain uses TRBV5-1 and TRBJ1-1; TRBD1 matches 9 bases. The V gene end was trimmed by 4 bases and the J gene end by 2 bases; junction bases not matched to a gene: 6. The CDR3 is made up of 15 amino acids. The germline V gene encodes CDR1 SGHRS and CDR2 YFSETQ. The CDR3 DNA follows: TGCGCCAGCAGCCCGGGACAGGGAAGCAACACTGAAGCTTTCTTT. Encoded protein: CASSPGQGSNTEAFF.

The genes are TRBV6-1 and TRBJ1-6, with D perhaps TRBD1 (5 bases). Between the trimmed V and J ends, which lost 6 bases and 3 bases, there was a span of 18 bases. Germline V gives CDR1 MNHNS, CDR2 SASEGT. This CDR3 spans 17 amino acids. Here the CDR3 reads CASSRGQGVVYNSPLHF. CDR3 DNA sequence: TGTGCCAGCAGCCGAGGGCAAGGGGTAGTCTATAATTCACCCCTCCACTTT.

This clonotype was recorded once. The chain links TRBV6-2 or TRBV6-3 to TRBJ1-5; D remains unclear. Trimming removed 7 bases from V and 5 bases from J, with 18 bases in between. The CDR3 runs 15 residues. Per the germline V gene, CDR1 is MNHEY and CDR2 is SVGEGT. CDR3 sequence: CASTRSSIWDQPQHF. The CDR3 nucleotides are TGTGCCAGCACCCGTAGTTCTATCTGGGATCAGCCCCAGCATTTT.

The V and J genes are TRBV29-1 and TRBJ2-3; D call uncertain. This CDR3 region has 14 residues. Trimming pared 5 bases from V and 0 bases from J, leaving 12 bases between. The germline V gene encodes CDR1 SQVTM and CDR2 ANQGSEA. CDR3 in DNA: TGCAGCGTTCCCCACTCCTTGAGCACAGATACGCAGTATTTT. As protein: CSVPHSLSTDTQYF.

This sequence joins TRBV5-1 and TRBJ1-1; D not resolved. The germline CDR1 and CDR2 sequences are SGHRS and YFSETQ. This CDR3 spans 13 amino acids. With 1 base removed from V and 3 bases from J, the gap between germline ends came to 7 bases. CDR3 in amino acids: CASSLTSDTEAFF. For the CDR3, the DNA is TGCGCCAGCAGCTTGACCAGTGACACTGAAGCTTTCTTT.

This clonotype was detected only once. The V call is TRBV3-1, the J call TRBJ1-2; no firm D call. V was cut by 0 bases and J by 8 bases, with 10 bases left in between. This CDR3 has 13 residues. Germline V CDR1 and CDR2: LGHDT, YNNKEL (reference sequence). The CDR3 protein is CASSQDIAWGYTF. For the CDR3, the DNA is TGTGCCAGCAGCCAAGATATCGCCTGGGGCTACACCTTC.

This clonotype was picked up a small number of times. The chain carries TRBV5-1 and TRBJ1-5; TRBD1 is a possible D gene (5 bases). The CDR3 consists of 14 residues. Germline V gene data show CDR1 as SGHRS and CDR2 as YFSETQ. Trimming shortened V by 4 bases and J by 3 bases, and 11 bases separated the two germline ends. CDR3 nucleotide sequence: TGCGCCAGCAGCCCAGACGGGACCAATCAGCCCCAGCATTTT. Its protein product is CASSPDGTNQPQHF.

The chain is built from TRBV7-2 and TRBJ2-7; D possibly matches TRBD1 or TRBD2 (5 bases each). The V gene's germline CDR1 is SGHTA and CDR2 FQGNSA. The CDR3 is 16 amino acids. V was clipped by 5 bases and J by 2 bases, with 19 bases between them. CDR3 sequence (DNA): TGTGCCAGCAGCCATGCGGAGAGGGGTCTCGCCTACGAGCAGTACTTC. It encodes CASSHAERGLAYEQYF.

The chain uses TRBV14 and TRBJ2-2; D may be TRBD2 (6 bases). Germline lookup yields CDR1 SGHDN and CDR2 FVKESK. V gave up 1 base and J gave up 4 bases, with 10 bases separating them. This CDR3 has 15 amino acids. The CDR3 coding sequence is TGTGCCAGCAGCCAAGCCCAGGGAGGCACCGGGGAGCTGTTTTTT. Its protein product is CASSQAQGGTGELFF.

V and J are TRBV7-2 and TRBJ2-7, with D possibly matching TRBD1 (5 bases). Germline V gene sequence: CDR1 SGHTA, CDR2 FQGNSA. V lost 1 base to trimming and J lost 3 bases, with 13 bases between them. The CDR3 is 15 residues long. In nucleotides, the CDR3 is TGTGCCAGCAGCTTAGAAGGTGGGGCGATCTACGAGCAGTACTTC. It specifies CASSLEGGAIYEQYF.

This sequence joins TRBV20-1 and TRBJ2-1, with D tentatively TRBD1 or TRBD2 (5 bases each). CDR3 length: 13 residues. Trimming removed 6 bases at V and 10 bases at J, with 19 bases between. CDR1 and CDR2 (germline): DFQATT, SNEGSKA (reference sequence). CDR3 sequence: CSATGLRGGEQFF. DNA for the CDR3: TGCAGTGCAACTGGATTAAGGGGCGGGGAGCAGTTCTTC.

In this sample, this clonotype turned up a few times. The chain uses TRBV12-3 or TRBV12-4 and TRBJ1-5; maybe TRBD1 (5 bases). The ends were cut back, 0 bases at V and 3 bases at J, with 9 bases in the middle. The CDR3 totals 15 residues. The CDR3 coding sequence is TGTGCCAGCAGTTTAGCCGACAGTTACAATCAGCCCCAGCATTTT. It codes for CASSLADSYNQPQHF.

The chain links TRBV27 to TRBJ1-2; D call uncertain. The germline gives CDR1 MNHEY, CDR2 SMNVEV (reference sequence). The CDR3 extends over 14 amino acids. V lost 2 bases and J lost 2, with 9 bases in between. The CDR3 DNA reads TGTGCCAGCAGTTTACGGGAGGGAAACTATGGCTACACCTTC. Its translation: CASSLREGNYGYTF.

The chain combines TRBV5-1 with TRBJ2-6; D unclear. Germline assignment: CDR1 SGHRS and CDR2 YFSETQ. The V end was cut by 4 bases, the J end by 0 bases, with 8 bases between. This CDR3 spans 15 amino acids. For the CDR3, the DNA is TGCGCCAGCAGCCCGATCTACTCTGGGGCCAACGTCCTGACTTTC. It codes for CASSPIYSGANVLTF. The full variable domain, its missing parts supplied by reference TRBV5-1 and TRBJ2-6, is KAGVTQTPRYLIKTRGQQVTLSCSPISGHRSVSWYQQTPGQGLQFLFEYFSETQRNKGNFPGRFSGRQFSNSRSEMNVSTLELGDSALYLCASSPIYSGANVLTFGAGSRLTVL.

CDR3 protein: CASSPHLRDTFAETQYF. The CDR3 DNA sequence: TGTGCCAGCAGCCCCCACCTGAGAGACACATTCGCAGAGACCCAGTACTTC. This sequence joins TRBV3-1 and TRBJ2-5; D gene ambiguous. V was cut by 4 bases and J by 4 bases, with 22 bases left in between. CDR1 and CDR2 (germline): LGHDT, YNNKEL (reference sequence). This CDR3 comprises 17 residues.

The chain uses TRBV30 and TRBJ1-2; 10 nucleotides agree with TRBD1. The germline V gene has CDR1 GTSNPN and CDR2 SVGIG (reference sequence). CDR3 length equals 14 residues. Trimming cost V 1 base and J 4 bases; bases outside gene matches: 3. The CDR3 nucleotides read TGTGCCTGGAGTGACGGACAGGGGGGCTATGGCTACACCTTC. Amino acids: CAWSDGQGGYGYTF.

The V call is TRBV7-9, the J call TRBJ1-6; D is unresolved. The ends were cut back, 3 bases at V and 5 bases at J, with 14 bases in the middle. Per germline, CDR1 SEHNR and CDR2 FQNEAQ (reference sequence). The CDR3 has 16 residues. The DNA for the CDR3 is TGTGCCAGCAGCTTTTTGCTGGGAGCCAATAATTCACCCCTCCACTTT. The encoded protein is CASSFLLGANNSPLHF.

V and J are TRBV7-3 and TRBJ2-1, with a possible D match to TRBD1 (6 bases). Germline values: CDR1 SGHTA, CDR2 FQGTGA. This CDR3 contains 14 residues. V dropped 5 bases and J dropped 7 bases, with 15 bases sitting between them. The CDR3 here is CASSQPTRGNEQFF. CDR3 bases: TGTGCCAGCAGCCAACCTACCAGGGGAAATGAGCAGTTCTTC.

This rearrangement joins TRBV7-2 to TRBJ2-3; 7 nucleotides line up with TRBD1. The CDR3 is 14 residues long. Losses at the gene ends were 5 bases for V and 6 bases for J; bases not matched to a gene: 8. Looked up from germline, CDR1 is SGHTA and CDR2 is FQGNSA. CDR3 protein: CASSLSTGRDTQYF. CDR3 nucleotides: TGTGCCAGCAGCCTTTCGACAGGGCGTGATACGCAGTATTTT.

A single count supports this clonotype. The J gene is TRBJ2-5, the V gene TRBV5-1, with no clear D. The V and J ends lost 3 bases and 5 bases respectively, with 11 bases between them. The CDR3 loop spans 13 amino acids. Germline CDR1 is SGHRS and CDR2 is YFSETQ. The CDR3 nucleotides read TGCGCCAGCAGCTCAGTCCTGGACGAGACCCAGTACTTC. Its translation is CASSSVLDETQYF.

The genes are TRBV27 and TRBJ2-7; a possible D gene is TRBD1 (5 bases). Trimming removed 11 bases at V and 4 bases at J, with 21 bases between. This CDR3 has 14 residues. Germline CDR1 MNHEY, CDR2 SMNVEV (reference sequence). The CDR3 spells CAGPTPLTDYEQYF. The CDR3 nucleotides are TGTGCCGGCCCAACCCCGTTGACAGATTACGAGCAGTACTTC.

The V and J genes are TRBV2 and TRBJ2-3; tentative D call: TRBD2 (6 bases). V dropped 4 bases and J dropped 0 bases, with 8 bases sitting between them. The CDR3 extends over 14 amino acids. In germline, CDR1 is SNHLY, CDR2 FYNNEI. The chain's CDR3 is CASSGRVSTDTQYF. In DNA form, the CDR3 reads TGTGCCAGCAGTGGGAGGGTTAGCACAGATACGCAGTATTTT.

The chain carries TRBV6-6 and TRBJ2-7; 13 bases are a match to TRBD2. Trimming removed 0 bases from V and 4 bases from J; junction bases left unmatched: 3. Per germline, CDR1 MNHNY and CDR2 SVGAGI (reference sequence). This CDR3 is built from 16 residues. CDR3 residues: CASSYSGTSGVYEQYF. In DNA form, the CDR3 reads TGTGCCAGCAGTTACTCCGGGACTAGCGGGGTGTACGAGCAGTACTTC.

This clonotype has only a few counts. One end of the junction is discordant with germline, which a read error may explain. This sequence joins TRBV6-1 and TRBJ1-5; 7 nucleotides agree with TRBD1. CDR3 length: 15 residues. CDR1 and CDR2 (germline): MNHNS, SASEGT. CDR3 DNA: TGTGCCAGCAGAGAAGACAGGGTCAGCAATCAGCCCCAGCATTTT. Its translation: CASREDRVSNQPQHF.

This clonotype was picked up one time. This CDR3 fails to terminate in the conserved phenylalanine or tryptophan, so it likely reflects a read error. CDR3 sequence (DNA): TGCAGCGTTGATTGGGCGGAAGCTTTCGTT. Translated, it gives CSVDWAEAFV. The genes are TRBV29-1 and TRBJ1-1; D not certain. V was clipped by 3 bases and J by 8 bases, with 7 bases between them. The germline V gene has CDR1 SQVTM and CDR2 ANQGSEA. The CDR3 totals 10 residues.

The count of this clonotype is one. This chain links TRBV7-9 with TRBJ2-3; no firm D call. This CDR3 has 12 residues. Germline CDR1 and CDR2: SEHNR and FQNEAQ (reference sequence). V was cut by 2 bases and J by 4 bases, with 4 bases left in between. This CDR3 reads CASSLFADTQYF. The CDR3 DNA reads TGTGCCAGCAGCTTATTCGCAGATACGCAGTATTTT. Using reference TRBV7-9 and TRBJ2-3 for the parts outside the CDR3, the full variable domain is DTGVSQNPRHKITKRGQNVTFRCDPISEHNRLYWYRQTLGQGPEFLTYFQNEAQLEKSRLLSDRFSAERPKGSFSTLEIQRTEQGDSAMYLCASSLFADTQYFGPGTRLTVL.

V is TRBV28 and J is TRBJ1-5; 8 bases are shared with TRBD1. The length of the CDR3 is 13 residues. The V and J ends lost 6 bases and 4 bases, in that order; junction bases with no gene match: 2. Germline lookup yields CDR1 MDHEN and CDR2 SYDVKM. This CDR3 is CASSHRGNQPQHF. CDR3 in DNA: TGTGCCAGCAGCCACAGGGGGAATCAGCCCCAGCATTTT.

This clonotype has just one count. The chain couples TRBV18 to TRBJ1-4, with D uncertain. The CDR3 has 14 amino acids. CDR1 is KGHSH, CDR2 LQKENI, per germline. Trimming pared 3 bases from V and 4 bases from J, leaving 9 bases between. The DNA of the CDR3 is TGTGCCAGCTCACCCTACGGGGATAATGAAAAACTGTTTTTT. Translated, it gives CASSPYGDNEKLFF.

The chain has TRBV4-3 and TRBJ1-2, with D hard to call. The V gene's germline CDR1 is LGHNA and CDR2 YSLEER. V was shortened by 4 bases and J by 2 bases, with 14 bases between the two germline ends. The CDR3 sequence is 15 residues long. The CDR3 reads CASSPEHTENYGYTF. The CDR3 nucleotides are TGCGCCAGCAGCCCCGAGCATACGGAAAACTATGGCTACACCTTC.

The V gene is TRBV11-2, the J gene TRBJ1-4, with D perhaps TRBD1 (5 bases). CDR3 length: 13 amino acids. Germline loops: CDR1 SGHAT, CDR2 FQNNGV. V was shortened by 3 bases and J by 4 bases, with 6 bases between the two germline ends. CDR3 protein: CASSLGLNEKLFF. The CDR3 bases are TGTGCCAGCAGCTTGGGACTTAATGAAAAACTGTTTTTT.